These T cell receptor beta chains were read from a single sample in a study of T cells in Graves' hyperthyroidism and ophthalmopathy. TCRdb ran MiXCR on the multiplex PCR reads and lists one entry per CDR3 protein. This sample yields 400,000 to 550,000 distinct CDR3 sequences, of which around a quarter are seen a single time; approximately 10% belongs to the top ten. Sequencing used blood. All receptors derive from a woman aged 25 to 39 with Graves' ophthalmopathy. Each CDR3 is given with its conserved first and last residue. Each record gives: J gene, D gene, clone size, V gene, CDR3 DNA, CDR3 protein. The D gene is left open where the match is weak. The size of a clone is reported for some rows only, either as once, few or many, or as a class for expanded clones.

j_gene: TRBJ1-5
d_gene: NA
abundance: few
v_gene: TRBV10-3
CDR3nt: TGTGCCATCAGTGCGGGGGATCCCAATCAGCCCCAGCATTTT
CDR3aa: CAISAGDPNQPQHF

j_gene: TRBJ2-7
d_gene: NA
abundance: many
v_gene: TRBV13
CDR3nt: TGTGCCAGCAGCTTACTGAGGTCCCCAACCTACGAGCAGTACTTC
CDR3aa: CASSLLRSPTYEQYF

j_gene: TRBJ2-5
d_gene: NA
abundance: few
v_gene: TRBV5-4
CDR3nt: TGTGCCAGCACCACGGGTGGCAGTACTCAAGAGACCCAGTACTTC
CDR3aa: CASTTGGSTQETQYF

j_gene: TRBJ1-1
d_gene: TRBD1
abundance: few
v_gene: TRBV12-3/TRBV12-4
CDR3nt: TGTGCCAGCAGTCTCCAGGGGGACGAAGCTTTCTTT
CDR3aa: CASSLQGDEAFF

j_gene: TRBJ1-2
d_gene: NA
abundance: many
v_gene: TRBV4-2
CDR3nt: TGTGCCAGCAGCCAAGAACCAGCCGGCTATGGCTACACCTTC
CDR3aa: CASSQEPAGYGYTF

j_gene: TRBJ1-2
d_gene: NA
abundance: many
v_gene: TRBV15
CDR3nt: TGTGCCACCAGCAGAGCCCGGGCTGCCTCTAACTATGGCTACACCTTC
CDR3aa: CATSRARAASNYGYTF

j_gene: TRBJ2-2
d_gene: NA
abundance: many
v_gene: TRBV12-3/TRBV12-4
CDR3nt: TGTGCCAGCAGTTTTTCAGGGACCAACACCGGGGAGCTGTTTTTT
CDR3aa: CASSFSGTNTGELFF

j_gene: TRBJ1-1
d_gene: NA
abundance: many
v_gene: TRBV19
CDR3nt: TGTGCCAGTAGTATACAGGGAGGGAACACTGAAGCTTTCTTT
CDR3aa: CASSIQGGNTEAFF

j_gene: TRBJ1-2
d_gene: TRBD1
abundance: many
v_gene: TRBV6-1
CDR3nt: TGTGCCAGCAGCCAGGGACAGAACTATGGCTACACCTTC
CDR3aa: CASSQGQNYGYTF

j_gene: TRBJ2-2
d_gene: NA
abundance: NA
v_gene: TRBV20-1
CDR3nt: TGCAGTGCTACCCTAAGAGAAACCGGGGAGCTGTTTTTT
CDR3aa: CSATLRETGELFF

j_gene: TRBJ2-7
d_gene: TRBD1
abundance: NA
v_gene: TRBV19
CDR3nt: TGTGCCAGTAGTGCCTACTCGGGACAGCCGCCTTGGGAGCAGTACTTC
CDR3aa: CASSAYSGQPPWEQYF

j_gene: TRBJ1-1
d_gene: TRBD1
abundance: few
v_gene: TRBV4-2
CDR3nt: TGTGCCAGCAGCCTCGGGACAGGGGGCCTCACTGAAGCTTTCTTT
CDR3aa: CASSLGTGGLTEAFF

j_gene: TRBJ1-2
d_gene: NA
abundance: NA
v_gene: TRBV3-1
CDR3nt: TGTGCCAGCAGCCAAGAAACGAACTATGGCTACACCTTC
CDR3aa: CASSQETNYGYTF